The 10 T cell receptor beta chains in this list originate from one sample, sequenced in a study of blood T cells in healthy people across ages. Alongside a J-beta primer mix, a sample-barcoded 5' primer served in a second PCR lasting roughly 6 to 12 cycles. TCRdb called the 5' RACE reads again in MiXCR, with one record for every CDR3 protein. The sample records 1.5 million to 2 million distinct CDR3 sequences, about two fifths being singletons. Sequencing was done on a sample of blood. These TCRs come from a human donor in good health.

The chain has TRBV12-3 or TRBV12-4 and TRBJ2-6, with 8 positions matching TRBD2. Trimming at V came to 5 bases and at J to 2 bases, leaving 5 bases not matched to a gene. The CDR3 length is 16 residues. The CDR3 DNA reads TGTGCCAGCAGTCCCGGGGGGGGCGCTGGGGCCAACGTCCTGACTTTC. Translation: CASSPGGGAGANVLTF.

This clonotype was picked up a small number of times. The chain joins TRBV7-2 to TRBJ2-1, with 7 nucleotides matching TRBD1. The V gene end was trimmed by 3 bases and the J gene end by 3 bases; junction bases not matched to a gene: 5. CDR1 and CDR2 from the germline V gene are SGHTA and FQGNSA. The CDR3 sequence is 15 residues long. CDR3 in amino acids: CASSFKQGIYNEQFF. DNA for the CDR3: TGTGCCAGCAGCTTTAAACAGGGGATCTACAATGAGCAGTTCTTC.

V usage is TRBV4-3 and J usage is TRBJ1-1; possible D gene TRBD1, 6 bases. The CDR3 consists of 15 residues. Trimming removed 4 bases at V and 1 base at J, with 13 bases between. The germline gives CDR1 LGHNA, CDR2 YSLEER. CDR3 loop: CASSLYGTPNTEAFF. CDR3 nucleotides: TGCGCCAGCAGCCTATATGGGACACCGAACACTGAAGCTTTCTTT.

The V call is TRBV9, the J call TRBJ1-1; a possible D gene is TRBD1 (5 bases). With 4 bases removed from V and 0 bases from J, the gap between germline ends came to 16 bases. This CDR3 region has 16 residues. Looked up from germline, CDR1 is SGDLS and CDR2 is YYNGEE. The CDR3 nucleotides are TGTGCCAGCAGCCCCCGGTGGGACGGAATGAACACTGAAGCTTTCTTT. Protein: CASSPRWDGMNTEAFF.

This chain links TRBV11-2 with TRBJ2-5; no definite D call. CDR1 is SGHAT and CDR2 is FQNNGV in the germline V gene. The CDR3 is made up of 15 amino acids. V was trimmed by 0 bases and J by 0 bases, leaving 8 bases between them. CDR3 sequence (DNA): TGTGCCAGCAGCTTAGAGGCCAGCCACCAAGAGACCCAGTACTTC. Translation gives CASSLEASHQETQYF. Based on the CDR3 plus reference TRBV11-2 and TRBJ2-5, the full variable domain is EAGVAQSPRYKIIEKRQSVAFWCNPISGHATLYWYQQILGQGPKLLIQFQNNGVVDDSQLPKDRFSAERLKGVDSTLKIQPAKLEDSAVYLCASSLEASHQETQYFGPGTRLLVL.

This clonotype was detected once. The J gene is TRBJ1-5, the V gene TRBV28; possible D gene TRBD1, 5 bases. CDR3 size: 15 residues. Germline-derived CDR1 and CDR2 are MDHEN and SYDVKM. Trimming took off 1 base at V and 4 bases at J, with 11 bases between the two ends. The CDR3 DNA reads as TGTGCCAGCAGTTTATTCAGGGCCCCGAATCAGCCCCAGCATTTT. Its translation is CASSLFRAPNQPQHF.

CDR3 protein: CASRRQGAHYGYTF. CDR3 nucleotide sequence: TGTGCCAGCAGGCGACAGGGAGCTCACTATGGCTACACCTTC. The gene calls are TRBV6-1 and TRBJ1-2; 7 bases map to TRBD1. The junction had 7 bases not matched to a gene; V was cut back by 6 bases and J by 3 bases. Germline lookup yields CDR1 MNHNS and CDR2 SASEGT. The CDR3 contains 14 residues.

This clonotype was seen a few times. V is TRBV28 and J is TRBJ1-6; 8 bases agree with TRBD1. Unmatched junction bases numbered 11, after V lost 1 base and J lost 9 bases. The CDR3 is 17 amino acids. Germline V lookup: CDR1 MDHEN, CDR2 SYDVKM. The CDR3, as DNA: TGTGCCAGCAGTTTATTAATCAGGGGGCCGAATGGTTCACCCCTCCACTTT. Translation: CASSLLIRGPNGSPLHF.

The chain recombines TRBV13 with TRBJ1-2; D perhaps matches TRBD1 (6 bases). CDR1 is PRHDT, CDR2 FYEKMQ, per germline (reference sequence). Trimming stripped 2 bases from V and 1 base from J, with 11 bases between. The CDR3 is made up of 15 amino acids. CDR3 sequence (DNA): TGTGCCAGCAGCTTACAGGGGCCTTATAACTATGGCTACACCTTC. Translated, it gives CASSLQGPYNYGYTF.

The DNA for the CDR3 is TGTGCCAGCAGCTTAGACTCGGGAAGGGTTTCACCCCTCCACTTT. Its protein is CASSLDSGRVSPLHF. The chain recombines TRBV7-9 with TRBJ1-6, with unresolved D. The CDR3 loop spans 15 amino acids. Trimming cost V 1 base and J 9 bases, with 13 bases left between them. Germline V gene lookup returns CDR1 SEHNR and CDR2 FQNEAQ (reference sequence).